Listed below are T cell receptor beta chains from one sample, sequenced in a study of T-cell reconstitution after alpha-beta-depleted transplantation in children. TCRdb itself ran the PCR reads through MiXCR, one entry per CDR3 protein. The profile shows roughly 100,000 distinct CDR3 sequences, around 6% of them singletons. The sample in question was PBMCs, mostly from graft donor cells, obtained 60 days after TCRalphabeta/CD19-depleted stem cell transplant. These receptors originate from a female patient between 2 and 15 years old who had a stem cell transplant for Fanconi anemia, so the T cells may come from the graft donor. Both conserved end residues are part of each CDR3. Fields, in order: clone size, V gene, D gene, J gene, CDR3 protein, CDR3 DNA. D genes are given only for firm matches. Clone size, where shown, is once, few, many, or a class for clones that have expanded.

size: many; V: TRBV27; D: .; J: TRBJ2-7; CDR3: CASALVEVPYEQYF; DNA: TGTGCCAGCGCATTAGTCGAAGTTCCCTACGAGCAGTACTTC
size: .; V: TRBV5-6; D: .; J: TRBJ2-6; CDR3: CASSSLFRENSGANVLTF; DNA: TGTGCCAGCAGCTCGCTCTTTAGGGAGAACTCTGGGGCCAACGTCCTGACTTTC
size: many; V: TRBV7-9; D: .; J: TRBJ2-7; CDR3: CASSLSLSTYEQYF; DNA: TGTGCCAGCAGCTTAAGTCTCTCCACCTACGAGCAGTACTTC
size: many; V: TRBV28; D: TRBD2; J: TRBJ2-1; CDR3: CAHGRAAYNEQFF; DNA: TGTGCCCACGGGAGGGCCGCGTACAATGAGCAGTTCTTC
size: .; V: TRBV20-1; D: .; J: TRBJ1-5; CDR3: CSARSPGREFYSNQPQHF; DNA: TGCAGTGCTAGGTCACCAGGGCGAGAGTTTTATAGCAATCAGCCCCAGCATTTT
size: many; V: TRBV12-5; D: .; J: TRBJ2-3; CDR3: CASGLGRGPSTDTQYF; DNA: TGTGCTAGTGGTTTGGGGAGGGGCCCAAGCACAGATACGCAGTATTTT
size: many; V: TRBV5-1; D: TRBD2; J: TRBJ2-1; CDR3: CASRLAGDNEQFF; DNA: TGCGCCAGCCGACTAGCGGGTGACAATGAGCAGTTCTTC
size: many; V: TRBV5-1; D: .; J: TRBJ2-5; CDR3: CASSFLGQQETQYF; DNA: TGCGCCAGCAGCTTTTTAGGACAGCAAGAGACCCAGTACTTC
size: .; V: TRBV14; D: .; J: TRBJ1-6; CDR3: CASSQVFGPNSPLHF; DNA: TGTGCCAGCAGCCAAGTTTTCGGCCCTAATTCACCCCTCCACTTT
size: few; V: TRBV20-1; D: TRBD1; J: TRBJ2-4; CDR3: CSARAPGQGTIQYF; DNA: TGCAGTGCTAGGGCCCCGGGACAGGGGACCATTCAGTACTTC
size: many; V: TRBV20-1; D: TRBD1; J: TRBJ2-7; CDR3: CSAHRQGFSYEQYF; DNA: TGCAGTGCTCACCGACAGGGTTTCTCCTACGAGCAGTACTTC
size: many; V: TRBV12-3/TRBV12-4; D: TRBD2; J: TRBJ2-1; CDR3: CASSFRGGLEQFF; DNA: TGTGCCAGCAGTTTTCGGGGGGGTCTTGAGCAGTTCTTC
size: many; V: TRBV7-9; D: .; J: TRBJ2-2; CDR3: CASSSQVGELFF; DNA: TGTGCCAGCAGCTCACAGGTCGGGGAGCTGTTTTTT